This TCR beta chain was identified in a study of blood T cell repertoires in COVID-19 (dated by TCRdb to about 2020). For the study in its entirety: The collaborator samples originated in the United States, Italy and Spain and spanned the acute and convalescent phases of COVID-19. The material from the prospective study consisted of cDNA or gDNA derived from T cells, B-cell-depleted T cells, or PBMCs. Where available, HLA class I and class II types were obtained from metadata supplied by the sample provider rather than from assay-based typing. The sample metadata nearly always contained a de-identified subject ID, COVID-19 status, age in years and sex. Samples were obtained from the ongoing ImmuneRACE study (first 160 participants) and from some 1,200 subjects provided by 6 global collaborators. The repertoires were released in a freely available public database intended as a resource for research on the immune response to SARS-CoV-2. The dataset comprised deeply sampled blood TCRbeta repertoires from subjects exposed to, actively infected with, or recovered from COVID-19.

The CDR3 runs 15 amino acids, cysteine and phenylalanine included. Of the read, only the CDR3 DNA is kept; its 45 bases are in frame from base 1. Trimmed from V: 1 base; trimmed from J: 5 bases; junction bases lacking a gene match: 6. The germline V gene encodes CDR1 SGHAT and CDR2 FQNNGV. The immunoSEQ Assay, a bias-controlled multiplex PCR, was used to amplify TCRbeta CDR3 regions from genomic DNA. The paper's data handling went like this. Within the assay, amplification of reference gene primers was used to estimate how many nucleated cells each sample contained. To quantify the absolute abundance of each unique TCRbeta CDR3 rearrangement, sequence reads were collapsed and filtered. For each sample, productive Simpson clonality was calculated as the square root of Simpson's diversity index across productive rearrangements. TCRdb re-hosts the immuneACCESS table, in-frame sequences only. Its copies lack some clones; in the studies checked, an unresolved V gene accounts for under half of them, and the cause for the rest is not known. That table is the source of V, J and clone size, and D and trimming were worked out from the DNA. Recorded for this sample are around 70,000 clones; roughly nine tenths of them occurred a single time. Of the sample, 1.3% to 1.5% falls within the top ten clones.

Each collaborating institution followed its own protocols to collect whole blood in K2EDTA tubes. For TCRbeta analysis, collaborators shipped samples in one of three forms: frozen whole blood, isolated PBMCs, or DNA extracted from either of those sample types. Remarks on this clone: Its antigen specificity is not known. Base qualities are not recorded, but no much larger clone differs from it by a single base.

Study-wide conclusions, independent of this receptor: The quantity of clinical and demographic metadata differed by source and by participant and was supplied without curation.

This receptor was taken from a man in his fifties or sixties with acute or convalescent COVID-19. The chain was built from TRBV11-2 and TRBJ2-7, with 9 bases matching TRBD2. Sequenced sample: peripheral blood. The encoded CDR3 is CASSLAGSGRHEQYF. The DNA reads as follows: TGTGCCAGCAGCTTAGCGGGTAGCGGGAGACACGAGCAGTACTTC.